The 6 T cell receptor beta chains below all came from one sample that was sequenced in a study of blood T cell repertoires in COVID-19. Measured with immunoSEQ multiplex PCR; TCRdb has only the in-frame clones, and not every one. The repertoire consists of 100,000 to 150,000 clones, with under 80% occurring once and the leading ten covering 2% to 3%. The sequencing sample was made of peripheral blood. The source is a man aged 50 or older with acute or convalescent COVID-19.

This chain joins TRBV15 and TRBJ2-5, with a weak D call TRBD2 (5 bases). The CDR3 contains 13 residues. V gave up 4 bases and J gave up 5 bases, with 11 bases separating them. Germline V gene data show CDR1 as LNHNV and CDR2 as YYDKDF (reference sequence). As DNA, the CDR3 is TGTGCCACCAGCAATAGCGTAGGGGAGACCCAGTACTTC. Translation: CATSNSVGETQYF.

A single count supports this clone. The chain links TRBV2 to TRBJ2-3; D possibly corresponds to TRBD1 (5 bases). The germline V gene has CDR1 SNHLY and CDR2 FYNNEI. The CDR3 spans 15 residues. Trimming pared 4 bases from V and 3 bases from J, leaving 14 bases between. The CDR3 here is CASSVFPGPTDTQYF. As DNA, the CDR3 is TGTGCCAGCAGTGTTTTTCCAGGGCCGACAGATACGCAGTATTTT.

The CDR3 DNA is TGTGCCAGCAGTTCATCTACGGGACACGCAGGGGAGACCCAGTACTTC. This gives the protein CASSSSTGHAGETQYF. The chain carries TRBV28 and TRBJ2-5, with a weak D call TRBD1 (6 bases). Germline values: CDR1 MDHEN, CDR2 SYDVKM. V lost 4 bases, J lost 5 bases, and 20 bases lay in between. This CDR3 comprises 16 residues.

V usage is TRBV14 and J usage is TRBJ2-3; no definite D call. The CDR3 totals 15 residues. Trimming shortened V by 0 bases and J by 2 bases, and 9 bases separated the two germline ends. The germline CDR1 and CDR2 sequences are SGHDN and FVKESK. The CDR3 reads CASSQDRWATDTQYF. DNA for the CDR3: TGTGCCAGCAGCCAAGATCGCTGGGCCACAGATACGCAGTATTTT. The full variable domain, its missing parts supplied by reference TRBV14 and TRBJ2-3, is EAGVTQFPSHSVIEKGQTVTLRCDPISGHDNLYWYRRVMGKEIKFLLHFVKESKQDESGMPNNRFLAERTGGTYSTLKVQPAELEDSGVYFCASSQDRWATDTQYFGPGTRLTVL.

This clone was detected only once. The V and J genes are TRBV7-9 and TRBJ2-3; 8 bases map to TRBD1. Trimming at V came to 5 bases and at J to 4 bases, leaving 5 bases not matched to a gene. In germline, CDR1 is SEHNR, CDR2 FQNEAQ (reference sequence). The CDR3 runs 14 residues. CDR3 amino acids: CASSPGQGADTQYF. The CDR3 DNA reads TGTGCCAGCAGCCCAGGACAGGGCGCAGATACGCAGTATTTT. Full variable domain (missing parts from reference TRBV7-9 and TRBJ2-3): DTGVSQNPRHKITKRGQNVTFRCDPISEHNRLYWYRQTLGQGPEFLTYFQNEAQLEKSRLLSDRFSAERPKGSFSTLEIQRTEQGDSAMYLCASSPGQGADTQYFGPGTRLTVL.

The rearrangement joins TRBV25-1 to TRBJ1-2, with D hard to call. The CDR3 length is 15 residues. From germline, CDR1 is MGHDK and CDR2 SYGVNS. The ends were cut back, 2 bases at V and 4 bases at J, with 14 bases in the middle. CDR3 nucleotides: TGTGCCAGCAGTGAAAAGTGGCAGGTTCCCTATGGCTACACCTTC. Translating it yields CASSEKWQVPYGYTF.